The 21 T cell receptor beta chains below come from one sample, sequenced in a study of read filtering for tumor transcriptome and immune sequencing. This library used approximately 0.4 ug RNA and molecular barcoded adaptors spanning alpha/delta and beta/gamma chains. TCRdb passed the reads through MiXCR, listing each CDR3 protein once. The table has 100,000 to 150,000 distinct CDR3 sequences, roughly 13% seen once. Specimen: a population of CD138-negative cells sorted from bone marrow. The receptors stem from a donor aged 40 or older with multiple myeloma.

J is TRBJ1-2 and V is TRBV20-1, with 11 bases lining up with TRBD1. Germline loops: CDR1 DFQATT, CDR2 SNEGSKA (reference sequence). CDR3 size: 15 residues. Losses at the gene ends were 5 bases for V and 4 bases for J; bases not matched to a gene: 9. The CDR3 is CSAGQGATGGYGYTF. As DNA, the CDR3 is TGCAGTGCTGGACAGGGGGCAACAGGTGGCTATGGCTACACCTTC.

This chain joins TRBV12-3 or TRBV12-4 and TRBJ2-5; 10 positions match TRBD2. V gave up 6 bases and J gave up 4 bases; unmatched junction bases: 11. The CDR3 extends over 16 amino acids. The CDR3 DNA is TGTGCCAGCAGACTTACTGGGCTAGCGGGAGCAGAGACCCAGTACTTC. Its protein is CASRLTGLAGAETQYF.

In its sample, this clonotype was seen a few times. A much larger clone sits a single nucleotide away, making a read error possible. The chain employs TRBV29-1 and TRBJ2-1, with a possible D match to TRBD2 (5 bases). From germline, CDR1 is SQVTM and CDR2 ANQGSEA. Trimming removed 1 base at V and 10 bases at J, with 14 bases between. The CDR3 covers 13 residues. The CDR3 coding sequence is TGCAGCGTTGAAGGGCTAGCTGGAGCCGAGCAGTTCTTC. This encodes CSVEGLAGAEQFF.

There are many counts of this clonotype. This chain joins TRBV6-2 or TRBV6-3 and TRBJ1-5; 8 nucleotides align to TRBD1. The CDR3 extends over 15 amino acids. The V gene's germline CDR1 is MNHEY and CDR2 SVGEGT. V lost 6 bases and J lost 1; bases outside the gene matches: 5. CDR3 DNA: TGTGCCAGCAGCCGACAGGGGTTGAGCAATCAGCCCCAGCATTTT. This codes for CASSRQGLSNQPQHF.

The chain is built from TRBV20-1 and TRBJ1-5; D possibly corresponds to TRBD1 (5 bases). Germline V gene data show CDR1 as DFQATT and CDR2 as SNEGSKA (reference sequence). V dropped 3 bases and J dropped 6 bases, with 18 bases sitting between them. This CDR3 has 15 amino acids. The CDR3: CSASPRGGVIQPQHF. The CDR3, as DNA: TGCAGTGCTAGCCCCCGGGGGGGGGTTATTCAGCCCCAGCATTTT.

This clonotype was counted ten times or more. The chain joins TRBV11-3 to TRBJ2-1, with TRBD2 matching over 14 bases. Germline V gene data show CDR1 as SGHNT and CDR2 as YENEEA. The length of the CDR3 is 17 residues. Trimming cost V 5 bases and J 5 bases; bases outside gene matches: 8. Written as DNA, the CDR3 is TGTGCCAGCAGCACCCCAGTGGGACTAGCGGGAGACAATGAGCAGTTCTTC. It is translated as CASSTPVGLAGDNEQFF.

This clonotype was observed at least ten times. The V gene is TRBV7-3, the J gene TRBJ2-3, with TRBD1 as a possible D gene (6 bases). The germline gives CDR1 SGHTA, CDR2 FQGTGA. This CDR3 spans 14 amino acids. V dropped 4 bases and J dropped 3 bases, with 11 bases sitting between them. The CDR3 loop is CASSSVGGTDTQYF. In DNA, the CDR3 is TGTGCCAGCAGCTCGGTAGGGGGAACAGATACGCAGTATTTT.

This clonotype was detected ten times or more. J is TRBJ2-5 and V is TRBV12-3 or TRBV12-4, with a possible D match to TRBD1 (7 bases). The CDR3 is made up of 12 amino acids. V lost 8 bases and J 5 bases, leaving 12 bases between the germline ends. The DNA for the CDR3 is TGTGCCAGCCAGACAGGGAGGGAGACCCAGTACTTC. Translated, it gives CASQTGRETQYF.

This clonotype was found a few times. This rearrangement joins TRBV30 to TRBJ1-5; D unclear. Per germline, CDR1 GTSNPN and CDR2 SVGIG (reference sequence). V gave up 4 bases and J gave up 5 bases, with 12 bases separating them. The CDR3 runs 13 residues. The CDR3 spells CAWNLGIDQPQHF. The CDR3 DNA is TGTGCCTGGAATTTGGGGATTGATCAGCCCCAGCATTTT.

This clonotype was seen many times. The chain uses TRBV14 and TRBJ2-1; TRBD2 matches 7 bases. Per the germline V gene, CDR1 is SGHDN and CDR2 is FVKESK. The J segment lost 0 bases and the V segment lost 4 bases, leaving 9 bases of the junction unmatched. This CDR3 contains 17 residues. CDR3 loop: CASSPRDYPSSYNEQFF. The CDR3 nucleotides are TGTGCCAGCAGCCCGCGGGACTACCCTAGCTCCTACAATGAGCAGTTCTTC.

The CDR3 region has the DNA TGCGCCAGCAGCCAAGAGAGCGCAGTCTTTGGATCTGGAGCTTTCTTT. Protein product: CASSQESAVFGSGAFF. J is TRBJ1-1 and V is TRBV4-1, with D unresolved. Germline-derived CDR1 and CDR2 are MGHRA and YSYEKL. This CDR3 is built from 16 residues. V dropped 0 bases and J dropped 10 bases, with 21 bases sitting between them.

The chain couples TRBV7-9 to TRBJ2-7, with TRBD2 matching over 9 bases. CDR3 size: 16 residues. Germline V gene sequence: CDR1 SEHNR, CDR2 FQNEAQ (reference sequence). Losses at the gene ends were 5 bases for V and 1 base for J; bases not matched to a gene: 9. CDR3 loop: CASSLGTSLFSYEQYF. The DNA of the CDR3 is TGTGCCAGCAGCCTTGGGACTAGCCTTTTTTCCTACGAGCAGTACTTC.

Ten or more counts support this clonotype. The genes are TRBV2 and TRBJ2-5; 7 nucleotides align to TRBD1. The CDR3 sequence is 15 residues long. The ends lost 6 bases at V and 2 bases at J; junction bases unmatched: 9. The germline CDR1 and CDR2 sequences are SNHLY and FYNNEI. As DNA, the CDR3 is TGTGCCAGCAGAACACGACAGGGAACGCAAGAGACCCAGTACTTC. Protein sequence: CASRTRQGTQETQYF.

This clonotype was observed at least ten times. The chain carries TRBV7-9 and TRBJ1-4; D is uncertain. This CDR3 comprises 13 residues. Trimming left V 2 bases short and J 7 bases short, with 8 bases between. Looked up from germline, CDR1 is SEHNR and CDR2 is FQNEAQ (reference sequence). This chain's CDR3 is CASSLTRAEKLFF. Here the CDR3 DNA reads TGTGCCAGCAGCTTAACGAGGGCTGAAAAACTGTTTTTT.

This clonotype occurred a few times. The rearrangement uses TRBV7-2 and TRBJ2-7; possible D gene TRBD1, 6 bases. The CDR3 contains 16 residues. CDR1 SGHTA and CDR2 FQGNSA come from the germline V gene. V shed 2 bases and J shed 4 bases, with 18 bases lying between them. CDR3 sequence (DNA): TGTGCCAGCAGCTTAATGTCGGGACACCGAGAATACGAGCAGTACTTC. It is translated as CASSLMSGHREYEQYF. The entire variable domain, with the rest obtained from reference TRBV7-2 and TRBJ2-7, is as follows: GAGVSQSPSNKVTEKGKDVELRCDPISGHTALYWYRQSLGQGLEFLIYFQGNSAPDKSGLPSDRFSAERTGGSVSTLTIQRTQQEDSAVYLCASSLMSGHREYEQYFGPGTRLTVT.

This clonotype has at least ten counts. This rearrangement joins TRBV6-2 or TRBV6-3 to TRBJ2-1; possible D gene TRBD2, 6 bases. Germline CDR1 and CDR2: MNHEY and SVGEGT. The CDR3 sequence is 13 residues long. The germline V and J ends were trimmed by 2 bases and 9 bases, with 11 bases remaining between them. In nucleotides, the CDR3 is TGTGCCAGCAGTTACCTTGTCGGGGGTGAGCAGTTCTTC. Translation: CASSYLVGGEQFF.

J is TRBJ1-6 and V is TRBV4-3; the D is unclear. CDR1 is LGHNA, CDR2 YSLEER, per germline. Trimming shortened V by 0 bases and J by 8 bases, and 8 bases separated the two germline ends. CDR3 length: 14 residues. CDR3: CASSQDTVYSPLHF. The CDR3 DNA is TGCGCCAGCAGCCAAGACACGGTTTATTCACCCCTCCACTTT.

This clonotype was seen repeatedly, ten times or more. V usage is TRBV7-3 and J usage is TRBJ1-1, with TRBD1 as a possible D gene (5 bases). Germline V gene sequence: CDR1 SGHTA, CDR2 FQGTGA. The CDR3 is 14 amino acids. Trimming pared 4 bases from V and 6 bases from J, leaving 15 bases between. The CDR3 loop reads CASSSIPGFPEAFF. As DNA, the CDR3 is TGTGCCAGCAGCTCAATCCCAGGGTTTCCTGAAGCTTTCTTT.

The J gene is TRBJ1-1, the V gene TRBV29-1, with 9 nucleotides matching TRBD1. V lost 6 bases and J lost 7; bases outside the gene matches: 6. The CDR3 loop spans 12 amino acids. Germline V gene sequence: CDR1 SQVTM, CDR2 ANQGSEA. For the CDR3, the DNA is TGCAGCGTGGACAGGGGCCCCCGTGAAGCTTTCTTT. Translated, it gives CSVDRGPREAFF.

There are many counts of this clonotype. The rearrangement links TRBV7-3 to TRBJ2-2; 9 nucleotides line up with TRBD2. Germline CDR1 SGHTA, CDR2 FQGTGA. This CDR3 is built from 15 residues. V shed 6 bases and J 3 bases; nucleotides not matched to a gene: 5. The CDR3 spells CASRRAGGHTGELFF. DNA of the CDR3: TGTGCCAGCAGAAGGGCGGGAGGGCACACCGGGGAGCTGTTTTTT.

This clonotype was counted a single time. A read error may account for a junction end that differs from germline. V usage is TRBV29-1 and J usage is TRBJ1-1; 8 positions agree with TRBD1. The CDR3 runs 13 residues. Germline V gene lookup returns CDR1 SQVTM and CDR2 ANQGSEA. The CDR3 DNA is TGCAGCGTTGATGAGACAGGGGACACAGAAGCTGTCTTT. The encoded protein is CSVDETGDTEAVF.